This TCR beta chain stems from a study of response to subunit inactivated influenza vaccine. General observations from the study: Authors suggested each seasonal influenza vaccination recruits few new T cells.

As concerns this clonotype: Its antigen is unknown.

TCRdb redid the calling of the RT-PCR reads with MiXCR, one entry per CDR3 protein. The sample has roughly 290,000 distinct CDR3 sequences; 20% to 25% are singletons. Germline V gene lookup returns CDR1 MNHEY and CDR2 SMNVEV (reference sequence). J was trimmed by 5 bases and V by 8 bases; bases with no gene match: 14. CDR3 size: 17 residues. This TCR came from a man in his fifties or sixties who received an inactivated influenza vaccine. The chain uses TRBV27 and TRBJ2-1; TRBD2 matches 11 bases. This specimen consisted of PBMCs from blood, obtained 21 months after vaccination. The CDR3: CASGQLAGVGNDNEQFF. The CDR3 DNA reads TGTGCCAGCGGCCAACTAGCGGGAGTAGGTAACGACAATGAGCAGTTCTTC.